Sequencing of this T cell receptor (beta chain) was carried out in a study of shared clonotypes between healthy human individuals. The CDR3 is 17 amino acids. V was clipped by 5 bases and J by 0 bases; unmatched bases: 10. Germline values: CDR1 SGHAT, CDR2 FQDESV (reference sequence). Genomic DNA (from each subset) was split evenly across several immunoSEQ plates. Method: immunoSEQ multiplex PCR; TCRdb's copy keeps in-frame clones and lacks some. The top ten hold about 0.41% of the sample, which has a few million clones, over 85% seen once. The sample was naive CD4+ T cells from PBMCs. Noted subset: CD45RA+ positively selected. The chain recombines TRBV11-1 with TRBJ2-3, with 8 positions matching TRBD1. The sequence came from a man younger than 30 in good health. Some clones in this sample may be carry-over from other donors' samples. For the CDR3, the DNA is TGTGCCAGCAGCATTCGAGTGGGACAGGTTAGCACAGATACGCAGTATTTT. Its protein is CASSIRVGQVSTDTQYF.